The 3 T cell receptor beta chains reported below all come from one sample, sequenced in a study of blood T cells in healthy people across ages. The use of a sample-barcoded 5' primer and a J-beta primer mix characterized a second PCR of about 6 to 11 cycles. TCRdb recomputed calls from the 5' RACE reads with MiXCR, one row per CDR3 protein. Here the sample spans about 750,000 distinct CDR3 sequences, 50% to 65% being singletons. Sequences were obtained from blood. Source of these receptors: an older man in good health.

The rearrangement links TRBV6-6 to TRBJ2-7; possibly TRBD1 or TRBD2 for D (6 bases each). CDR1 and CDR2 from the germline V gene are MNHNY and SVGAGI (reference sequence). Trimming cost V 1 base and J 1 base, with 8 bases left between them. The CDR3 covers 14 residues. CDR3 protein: CASSYWGASYEQYF. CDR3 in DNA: TGTGCCAGCAGTTACTGGGGGGCTTCCTACGAGCAGTACTTC.

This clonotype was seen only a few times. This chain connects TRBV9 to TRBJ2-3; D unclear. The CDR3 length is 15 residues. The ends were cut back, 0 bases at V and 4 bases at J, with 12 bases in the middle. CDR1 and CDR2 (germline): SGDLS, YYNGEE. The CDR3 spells CASSVAVRLADTQYF. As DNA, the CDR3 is TGTGCCAGCAGCGTAGCTGTGAGACTGGCAGATACGCAGTATTTT.

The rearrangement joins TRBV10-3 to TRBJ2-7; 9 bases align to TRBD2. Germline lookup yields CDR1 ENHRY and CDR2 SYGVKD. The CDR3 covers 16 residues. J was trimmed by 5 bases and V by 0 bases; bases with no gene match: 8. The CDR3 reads CAISESKREVGDEQYF. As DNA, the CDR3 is TGTGCCATCAGTGAGTCTAAGCGGGAGGTGGGCGACGAGCAGTACTTC.